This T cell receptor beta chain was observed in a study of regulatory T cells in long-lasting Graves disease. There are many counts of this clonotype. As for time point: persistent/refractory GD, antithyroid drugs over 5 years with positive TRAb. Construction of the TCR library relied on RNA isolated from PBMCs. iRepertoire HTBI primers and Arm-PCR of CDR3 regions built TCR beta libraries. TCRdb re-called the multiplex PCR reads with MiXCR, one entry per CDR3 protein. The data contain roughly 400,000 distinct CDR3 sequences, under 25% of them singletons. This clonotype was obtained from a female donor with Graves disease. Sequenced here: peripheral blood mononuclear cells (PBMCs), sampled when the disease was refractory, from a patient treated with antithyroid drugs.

Here the CDR3 reads CASSRDRSGGEAFF. CDR3 nucleotides: TGTGCCAGCAGTCGGGACAGATCAGGTGGTGAAGCTTTCTTT. The chain links TRBV6-2 or TRBV6-3 to TRBJ1-1; TRBD1 agrees at 7 bases. Germline assignment: CDR1 MNHEY and CDR2 SVGEGT. The trim removed 5 bases at V and 7 bases at J, leaving 10 bases unmatched. This CDR3 has 14 residues.